Sequencing of this TCR beta chain was carried out in a study of cytomegalovirus exposure and HLA in healthy donors. A multiplex PCR was run with 60 Vbeta primers and 13 Jbeta primers. TCRdb's copy holds only in-frame clones and misses some; the assay was immunoSEQ multiplex PCR. The data contain some 70,000 clones, approximately 70% of them singletons. Comment on this clone: The target antigen is unknown.

Study results and limitations: Analyzed later, most CMV-associated TCR beta chains appeared HLA-restricted. Later genetic work tied a missense DCLRE1C variant to beta-chain V and J trimming. Later work associated fewer than 20,000 TCR beta sequences with HLA alleles at 0.05 false discovery rate.

Germline CDR1 SGHDN, CDR2 FVKESK. The germline V and J ends were trimmed by 4 bases and 1 base, with 11 bases remaining between them. The CDR3 extends over 15 amino acids. The clonotype was recovered from a male donor in good health and CMV-seropositive. Material for sequencing was PBMCs. The chain is built from TRBV14 and TRBJ2-1; no clear D gene. CDR3 residues: CASSPTKLSYNEQFF. The CDR3 bases are TGTGCCAGCAGCCCAACTAAACTTTCCTACAATGAGCAGTTCTTC.